The 15 T cell receptor beta chains listed next were all sequenced from one sample in a study of blood T cell repertoires in COVID-19. Only in-frame clones appear in the TCRdb table, and some are missing; sequencing was by immunoSEQ multiplex PCR. The table has just over 150,000 clones, 92% seen once. The specimen sequenced was peripheral blood. Source of these receptors: a man aged 30-40 years with COVID-19, enrolled during active disease.

The genes are TRBV27 and TRBJ1-5, with D tentatively TRBD1 (6 bases). V gave up 3 bases and J gave up 4 bases, with 10 bases separating them. Germline assignment: CDR1 MNHEY and CDR2 SMNVEV (reference sequence). The CDR3 is 14 residues long. CDR3 sequence: CASSFSRGNQPQHF. DNA of the CDR3: TGTGCCAGCAGTTTCTCCAGGGGTAATCAGCCCCAGCATTTT.

A few counts support this clone. The rearrangement links TRBV9 to TRBJ1-1; D is unresolved. This CDR3 is built from 15 residues. Germline values: CDR1 SGDLS, CDR2 YYNGEE. V was shortened by 0 bases and J by 0 bases, with 9 bases between the two germline ends. CDR3 loop: CASSVAVEMNTEAFF. The CDR3 region has the DNA TGTGCCAGCAGCGTAGCCGTGGAGATGAACACTGAAGCTTTCTTT.

The CDR3: CASSLGQMDGYTF. DNA for the CDR3: TGTGCCAGCAGCTTGGGACAGATGGATGGCTACACCTTC. V is TRBV5-6 and J is TRBJ1-2; possible D gene TRBD1, 5 bases. In germline, CDR1 is SGHDT, CDR2 YYEEEE. The CDR3 is 13 amino acids. V was cut by 0 bases and J by 6 bases, with 9 bases left in between.

This rearrangement joins TRBV13 to TRBJ2-1, with 9 bases aligning to TRBD1. Germline trimming cut 7 bases from V and 7 bases from J; bases unmatched to any gene: 8. There are 14 residues in the CDR3. Germline V gene sequence: CDR1 PRHDT, CDR2 FYEKMQ (reference sequence). CDR3 loop: CASNQQGAGNEQFF. In DNA, the CDR3 is TGTGCCAGCAACCAACAGGGGGCAGGGAATGAGCAGTTCTTC.

The chain has TRBV15 and TRBJ2-3; D is possibly TRBD1 (5 bases). Between the trimmed V and J ends, which lost 4 bases and 1 base, there was a span of 15 bases. The CDR3 has 16 residues. Germline V gene sequence: CDR1 LNHNV, CDR2 YYDKDF (reference sequence). The CDR3: CATSKDSGLGTDTQYF. In nucleotides, the CDR3 is TGTGCCACCAGCAAAGACAGTGGTCTAGGCACAGATACGCAGTATTTT.

This chain joins TRBV18 and TRBJ1-4; D possibly corresponds to TRBD1 (6 bases). The CDR3 sequence is 15 residues long. The V end was cut by 3 bases, the J end by 6 bases, with 14 bases between. Germline lookup yields CDR1 KGHSH and CDR2 LQKENI. CDR3 nucleotide sequence: TGTGCCAGCTCACCTACGATGGGGGCGGATGAAAAACTGTTTTTT. This codes for CASSPTMGADEKLFF.

The chain combines TRBV10-3 with TRBJ2-5; 7 nucleotides line up with TRBD1. Germline CDR1 and CDR2: ENHRY and SYGVKD. This CDR3 comprises 14 residues. Unmatched junction bases numbered 6, after V lost 7 bases and J lost 1 base. The CDR3 loop is CAINPGQIQETQYF. CDR3 nucleotides: TGTGCCATCAATCCGGGACAGATCCAAGAGACCCAGTACTTC.

The chain couples TRBV6-5 to TRBJ1-6; 7 bases are shared with TRBD1. The CDR3 runs to 16 residues. Per the germline V gene, CDR1 is MNHEY and CDR2 is SVGAGI. J was trimmed by 7 bases and V by 2 bases; bases with no gene match: 8. CDR3 nucleotides: TGTGCCAGCAGTTACGCAGTGGACAGGACGAATTCACCCCTCCACTTT. Protein sequence: CASSYAVDRTNSPLHF.

In this sample, this clone turned up once. The chain is built from TRBV7-2 and TRBJ2-4, with a tentative D call TRBD2 (5 bases). This CDR3 contains 14 residues. Deletions cut 6 bases from V and 8 bases from J, with 17 bases between. In germline, CDR1 is SGHTA, CDR2 FQGNSA. Written as DNA, the CDR3 is TGTGCCAGCAGTCTAGCACCCCCATCGGACATTCAGTACTTC. Its protein product is CASSLAPPSDIQYF.

The count of this clone is one. This chain uses TRBV6-5 with TRBJ2-7; tentatively, D is TRBD1 (6 bases). CDR1 is MNHEY, CDR2 SVGAGI, per germline. V lost 6 bases, J lost 3 bases, and 15 bases lay in between. The CDR3 has 14 amino acids. CDR3 DNA: TGTGCCAGCAGGCCTACGGGACACCTCTACGAGCAGTACTTC. This encodes CASRPTGHLYEQYF.

The chain links TRBV6-2 or TRBV6-3 to TRBJ1-3; D is possibly TRBD1 (6 bases). Germline loops: CDR1 MNHEY, CDR2 SVGEGT. Deletions cut 2 bases from V and 4 bases from J, with 9 bases between. This CDR3 has 14 residues. The CDR3 sequence: CASSYGTTGNTIYF. The CDR3 nucleotides are TGTGCCAGCAGTTACGGGACAACCGGAAACACCATATATTTT.

This chain connects TRBV25-1 to TRBJ1-1; D unclear. Trimming removed 6 bases at V and 1 base at J, with 15 bases between. The length of the CDR3 is 15 residues. CDR1 and CDR2 from the germline V gene are MGHDK and SYGVNS. CDR3 nucleotides: TGTGCCAGCAGCCCCACTTGGGCAGGGAACACTGAAGCTTTCTTT. Amino acid sequence: CASSPTWAGNTEAFF.

V gene TRBV5-3 combines with J gene TRBJ2-1; 15 nucleotides line up with TRBD2. TRBV5-3 is an ORF; its function is uncertain. This CDR3 contains 22 residues. V was pared by 4 bases and J by 0 bases, with 17 bases of the junction left unmatched. CDR3 residues: CARSPGVGLAGGLLSSYNEQFF. The CDR3 DNA sequence: TGTGCCAGAAGCCCTGGGGTGGGACTAGCGGGGGGACTGCTAAGCTCCTACAATGAGCAGTTCTTC.

This chain joins TRBV5-1 and TRBJ2-1, with TRBD1 as a possible D gene (7 bases). The V end was cut by 0 bases, the J end by 8 bases, with 18 bases between. The V gene's germline CDR1 is SGHRS and CDR2 YFSETQ. The CDR3 spans 16 residues. The CDR3 region is CASSLEGGTTGDEQFF. The DNA for the CDR3 is TGCGCCAGCAGCTTGGAAGGCGGGACAACAGGGGATGAGCAGTTCTTC.

The chain is built from TRBV28 and TRBJ2-4; D is undetermined. The germline V gene has CDR1 MDHEN and CDR2 SYDVKM. V shed 6 bases and J shed 0 bases, with 15 bases lying between them. There are 16 residues in the CDR3. The CDR3 DNA reads TGTGCCAGCAGCCGTTCGGGTGGGTTAGCCAAAAACATTCAGTACTTC. Protein: CASSRSGGLAKNIQYF. The variable domain in full, completed from reference TRBV28 and TRBJ2-4, reads DVKVTQSSRYLVKRTGEKVFLECVQDMDHENMFWYRQDPGLGLRLIYFSYDVKMKEKGDIPEGYSVSREKKERFSLILESASTNQTSMYLCASSRSGGLAKNIQYFGAGTRLSVL.